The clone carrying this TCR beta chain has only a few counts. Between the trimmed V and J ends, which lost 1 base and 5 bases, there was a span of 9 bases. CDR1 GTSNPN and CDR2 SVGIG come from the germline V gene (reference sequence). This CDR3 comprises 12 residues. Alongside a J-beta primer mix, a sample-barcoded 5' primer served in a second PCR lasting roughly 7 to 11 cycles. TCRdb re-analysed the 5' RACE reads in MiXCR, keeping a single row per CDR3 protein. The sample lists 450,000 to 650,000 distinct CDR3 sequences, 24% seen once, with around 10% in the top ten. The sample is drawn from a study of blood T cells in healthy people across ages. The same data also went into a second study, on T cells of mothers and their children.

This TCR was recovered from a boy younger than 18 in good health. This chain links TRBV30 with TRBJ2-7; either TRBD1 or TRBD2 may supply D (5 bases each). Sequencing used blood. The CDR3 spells CAWSGGGNEQYF. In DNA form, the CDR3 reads TGTGCCTGGAGTGGTGGGGGTAACGAGCAGTACTTC.